The next 12 T cell receptor beta chains were all read from a single sample in a study of CD8 T cells in Susac syndrome. cDNA came from roughly 0.53 to 1 ug RNA primed by random hexamers. One entry per CDR3 protein, called by TCRdb with MiXCR from the immunoSEQ multiplex PCR reads. The table has roughly 170,000 distinct CDR3 sequences, approximately 94% seen once. The specimen sequenced was CD4+ T cells from PBMCs. The origin of the receptors is a human donor with multiple sclerosis.

The J gene is TRBJ2-1, the V gene TRBV4-3; no definite D call. Germline lookup yields CDR1 LGHNA and CDR2 YSLEER. Between the trimmed V and J ends, which lost 0 bases and 8 bases, there was a span of 8 bases. The CDR3 runs to 13 residues. Written as DNA, the CDR3 is TGCGCCAGCAGCCAAGATCGGTTATATGAGCAGTTCTTC. As protein: CASSQDRLYEQFF.

The chain combines TRBV4-1 with TRBJ1-4; no clear D gene. The V gene lost 2 bases and the J gene lost 5 bases, with 18 bases spanning the gap. Germline V gene data show CDR1 as MGHRA and CDR2 as YSYEKL. The CDR3 is 17 amino acids. DNA of the CDR3: TGCGCCAGCAGCCAAAGGGTGACTCCATTGGGGAATGAAAAACTGTTTTTT. Translated: CASSQRVTPLGNEKLFF.

The chain carries TRBV30 and TRBJ1-5; the match to TRBD1 covers 10 bases. The germline V gene has CDR1 GTSNPN and CDR2 SVGIG (reference sequence). V trimming: 5 bases; J trimming: 5 bases; junction bases outside the gene matches: 3. The CDR3 loop spans 13 amino acids. CDR3 nucleotides: TGTGCCTGGTCGACAGGGGGCGATCAGCCCCAGCATTTT. Translated: CAWSTGGDQPQHF.

V is TRBV20-1 and J is TRBJ1-3, with TRBD1 matching 10 bases. The germline CDR1 and CDR2 sequences are DFQATT and SNEGSKA (reference sequence). The CDR3 spans 18 residues. The ends lost 1 base at V and 1 base at J; junction bases unmatched: 10. CDR3 amino acids: CSARVPPGQGLSGNTIYF. The CDR3 DNA follows: TGCAGTGCTAGAGTACCCCCGGGACAGGGGTTGTCTGGAAACACCATATATTTT.

The V call is TRBV6-5, the J call TRBJ2-1; 8 positions agree with TRBD2. The V and J ends lost 2 bases and 13 bases, in that order; junction bases with no gene match: 4. The germline V gene encodes CDR1 MNHEY and CDR2 SVGAGI. This CDR3 region has 12 residues. This CDR3 is CASSYREGGQFF. The CDR3 DNA sequence: TGTGCCAGCAGTTACCGGGAGGGTGGTCAGTTCTTC.

The chain combines TRBV6-1 with TRBJ2-1, with 11 bases lining up with TRBD2. CDR3 size: 16 residues. CDR1 is MNHNS, CDR2 SASEGT, per germline. Germline trimming cut 6 bases from V and 2 bases from J; bases unmatched to any gene: 6. CDR3 amino acids: CASRSLAGGTYNEQFF. The CDR3 nucleotides are TGTGCCAGCAGATCCCTAGCGGGGGGAACCTACAATGAGCAGTTCTTC.

The rearrangement links TRBV3-1 to TRBJ2-5; D gene ambiguous. The CDR3 runs to 13 residues. V gave up 1 base and J gave up 4 bases, with 7 bases separating them. CDR1 and CDR2 from the germline V gene are LGHDT and YNNKEL (reference sequence). The chain's CDR3 is CASSQVHGETQYF. CDR3 DNA: TGTGCCAGCAGCCAAGTACACGGAGAGACCCAGTACTTC.

The rearrangement joins TRBV20-1 to TRBJ1-5, with 10 positions matching TRBD1. There are 14 residues in the CDR3. The germline V gene encodes CDR1 DFQATT and CDR2 SNEGSKA (reference sequence). V trimming: 6 bases; J trimming: 4 bases; junction bases outside the gene matches: 6. The CDR3 is CSARTGGTNQPQHF. For the CDR3, the DNA is TGCAGTGCAAGGACAGGGGGTACGAATCAGCCCCAGCATTTT.

This clonotype was recorded a few times. The chain employs TRBV18 and TRBJ2-5; tentative D call: TRBD1 (5 bases). The CDR3 loop spans 14 amino acids. V lost 0 bases and J 2 bases, leaving 7 bases between the germline ends. The germline V gene encodes CDR1 KGHSH and CDR2 LQKENI. The CDR3, as DNA: TGTGCCAGCTCACCACCGGGGCAGCAAGAGACCCAGTACTTC. It translates to CASSPPGQQETQYF. The full variable domain, completed using reference TRBV18 and TRBJ2-5, is NAGVMQNPRHLVRRRGQEARLRCSPMKGHSHVYWYRQLPEEGLKFMVYLQKENIIDESGMPKERFSAEFPKEGPSILRIQQVVRGDSAAYFCASSPPGQQETQYFGPGTRLLVL.

The genes are TRBV20-1 and TRBJ2-3; 12 bases line up with TRBD2. This CDR3 has 15 residues. Germline CDR1 and CDR2: DFQATT and SNEGSKA (reference sequence). V lost 4 bases to trimming and J lost 7 bases; unmatched junction nucleotides: 9. The CDR3 is CSAIATSGRLNTQYF. CDR3 nucleotide sequence: TGCAGTGCTATCGCCACTAGCGGGAGGCTAAATACGCAGTATTTT.

The V and J genes are TRBV12-3 or TRBV12-4 and TRBJ2-7, with TRBD1 matching 7 bases. V trimming: 5 bases; J trimming: 7 bases; junction bases outside the gene matches: 5. The CDR3 sequence is 12 residues long. The CDR3 nucleotides read TGTGCCAGCAGTAACATGGACAGGGAGCAGTACTTC. The encoded protein is CASSNMDREQYF.

V and J are TRBV2 and TRBJ1-1; no firm D call. Per the germline V gene, CDR1 is SNHLY and CDR2 is FYNNEI. The germline V and J ends were trimmed by 5 bases and 7 bases, with 11 bases remaining between them. The CDR3 spans 12 residues. CDR3 DNA: TGTGCCAGCAGTCCCCTGGGGTATGAAGCTTTCTTT. Translated: CASSPLGYEAFF.